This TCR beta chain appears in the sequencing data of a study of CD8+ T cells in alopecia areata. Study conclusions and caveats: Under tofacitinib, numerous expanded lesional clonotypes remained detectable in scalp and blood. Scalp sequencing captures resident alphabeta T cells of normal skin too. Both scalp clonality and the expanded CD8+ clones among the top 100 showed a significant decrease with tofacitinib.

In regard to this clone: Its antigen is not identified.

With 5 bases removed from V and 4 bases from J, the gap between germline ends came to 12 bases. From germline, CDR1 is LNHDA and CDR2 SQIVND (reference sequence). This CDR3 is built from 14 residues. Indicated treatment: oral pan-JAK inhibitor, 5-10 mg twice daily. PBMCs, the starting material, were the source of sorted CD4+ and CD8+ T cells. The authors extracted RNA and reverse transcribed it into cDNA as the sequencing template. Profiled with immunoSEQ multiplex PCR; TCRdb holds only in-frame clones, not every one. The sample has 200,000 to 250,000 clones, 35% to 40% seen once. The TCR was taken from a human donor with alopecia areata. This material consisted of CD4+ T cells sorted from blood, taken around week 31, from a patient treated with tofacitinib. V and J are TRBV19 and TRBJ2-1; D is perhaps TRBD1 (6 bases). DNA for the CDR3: TGTGCCAGTAGTCGACGGACAGAGTACAATGAGCAGTTCTTC. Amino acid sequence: CASSRRTEYNEQFF.